These 15 T cell receptor beta chains share one sample of origin, sequenced in a study of shared clonotypes between healthy human individuals. Naive CD8 isolation took CD45RO-negative cells positively selected for CCR7 and excluded terminally differentiated effector memory CD45RA+ cells. Only in-frame clones appear in the TCRdb table, and some are missing; sequencing was by immunoSEQ multiplex PCR. The sample contains hundreds of thousands of clones, 85% to 95% of which appear only once. Source material: naive CD8+ T cells sorted from blood. The source of these receptors is a woman in her 30s in good health.

The chain links TRBV11-2 to TRBJ2-3; either TRBD1 or TRBD2 may fit D (5 bases each). Trimming shortened V by 4 bases and J by 1 base, and 12 bases separated the two germline ends. Germline CDR1 reads SGHAT; CDR2 reads FQNNGV. The CDR3 runs 15 residues. The CDR3 here is CASSYTGGGTDTQYF. The CDR3 DNA follows: TGTGCCAGCAGCTATACTGGGGGTGGCACAGATACGCAGTATTTT.

This clone is a singleton in its sample. The chain employs TRBV27 and TRBJ2-7; TRBD2 matches 11 bases. Germline V gene data show CDR1 as MNHEY and CDR2 as SMNVEV (reference sequence). The J segment lost 3 bases and the V segment lost 6 bases, leaving 7 bases of the junction unmatched. The CDR3 covers 15 residues. CDR3 protein: CASSPTSGSYYEQYF. The DNA for the CDR3 is TGTGCCAGCAGCCCAACTAGCGGGAGTTACTACGAGCAGTACTTC.

The V and J genes are TRBV6-5 and TRBJ1-1, with 11 bases aligning to TRBD1. The V gene end was trimmed by 2 bases and the J gene end by 4 bases; junction bases not matched to a gene: 0. This CDR3 region has 14 residues. The V gene's germline CDR1 is MNHEY and CDR2 SVGAGI. CDR3 in DNA: TGTGCCAGCAGTTACGGGACAGGGGGCACTGAAGCTTTCTTT. This codes for CASSYGTGGTEAFF.

The chain is built from TRBV10-1 and TRBJ2-1, with D possibly TRBD2 on 5 matching bases. The germline V and J ends were trimmed by 8 bases and 6 bases, with 20 bases remaining between them. Germline V CDR1 and CDR2: WNHNN, SYGVQD (reference sequence). CDR3 length: 15 amino acids. The CDR3 coding sequence is TGCGCCAGCTCCCCCCCCTCATCGGGGATCAATGAGCAGTTCTTC. This translates into CASSPPSSGINEQFF.

This chain joins TRBV19 and TRBJ1-5; 9 positions match TRBD1. This CDR3 contains 12 residues. Germline assignment: CDR1 LNHDA and CDR2 SQIVND (reference sequence). The CDR3 coding sequence is TGTGCATCTCGGACAGGGGTACAGCCCCAGCATTTT. Its translation: CASRTGVQPQHF.

V gene TRBV11-2 combines with J gene TRBJ2-7; D gene ambiguous. The germline V and J ends were trimmed by 8 bases and 2 bases, with 10 bases remaining between them. The germline gives CDR1 SGHAT, CDR2 FQNNGV. The CDR3 length is 12 residues. Here the CDR3 DNA reads TGTGCCAGCGGACCCCTGGCCTACGAGCAGTACTTC. It translates to CASGPLAYEQYF.

The J gene is TRBJ2-1, the V gene TRBV4-1; D is uncertain. CDR3 length: 16 amino acids. Trimming pared 5 bases from V and 4 bases from J, leaving 18 bases between. Germline V lookup: CDR1 MGHRA, CDR2 YSYEKL. The CDR3 is CASSSEERALYNEQFF. CDR3 in DNA: TGCGCCAGCAGCTCCGAAGAACGAGCCCTTTACAATGAGCAGTTCTTC.

The rearrangement uses TRBV14 and TRBJ2-7; 7 positions match TRBD1. Germline values: CDR1 SGHDN, CDR2 FVKESK. J lost 6 bases, V lost 3 bases, and 5 bases had no gene match. The CDR3 has 13 residues. CDR3: CASSQIDRAEQYF. The DNA of the CDR3 is TGTGCCAGCAGCCAGATTGACAGGGCCGAGCAGTACTTC. Using reference TRBV14 and TRBJ2-7 for the parts outside the CDR3, the full variable domain is EAGVTQFPSHSVIEKGQTVTLRCDPISGHDNLYWYRRVMGKEIKFLLHFVKESKQDESGMPNNRFLAERTGGTYSTLKVQPAELEDSGVYFCASSQIDRAEQYFGPGTRLTVT.

The CDR3 DNA reads TGCGCCAGCAGCCGCCGGGACAGGGATCTCAATTCACCCCTCCACTTT. This sequence encodes CASSRRDRDLNSPLHF. The V and J genes are TRBV4-1 and TRBJ1-6; 9 positions agree with TRBD1. CDR1 and CDR2 from the germline V gene are MGHRA and YSYEKL. The CDR3 spans 16 residues. Trimming cost V 4 bases and J 7 bases; bases outside gene matches: 8.

The V call is TRBV7-6, the J call TRBJ1-4, with D possibly TRBD1 on 6 matching bases. V lost 2 bases and J lost 6, with 10 bases in between. Per germline, CDR1 SGHVS and CDR2 FNYEAQ. The CDR3 consists of 14 residues. The chain's CDR3 is CASSLLGGHEKLFF. The CDR3 DNA follows: TGTGCCAGCAGCTTATTAGGGGGGCATGAAAAACTGTTTTTT.

The rearrangement uses TRBV10-3 and TRBJ2-2, with TRBD2 identical over 12 bases. The CDR3 length is 16 residues. V lost 0 bases to trimming and J lost 6 bases; unmatched junction nucleotides: 2. The germline gives CDR1 ENHRY, CDR2 SYGVKD. The CDR3 here is CAISESRTSGAGELFF. DNA for the CDR3: TGTGCCATCAGTGAGTCGCGGACTAGCGGGGCCGGGGAGCTGTTTTTT.

This chain links TRBV10-2 with TRBJ2-7; 8 positions agree with TRBD1. The J segment lost 3 bases and the V segment lost 1 base, leaving 8 bases of the junction unmatched. Germline lookup yields CDR1 WSHSY and CDR2 SAAADI. This CDR3 spans 16 amino acids. CDR3 residues: CASSEWTGTGGYEQYF. The CDR3 DNA follows: TGCGCCAGCAGTGAGTGGACCGGGACAGGAGGCTACGAGCAGTACTTC.

The CDR3 loop is CASSPRETGMDFYEQYF. For the CDR3, the DNA is TGTGCCAGCAGTCCCCGCGAGACAGGGATGGACTTTTACGAGCAGTACTTC. The chain carries TRBV28 and TRBJ2-7; 7 bases line up with TRBD1. The CDR3 totals 17 residues. J lost 4 bases, V lost 5 bases, and 17 bases had no gene match. Germline CDR1 reads MDHEN; CDR2 reads SYDVKM.

The chain carries TRBV5-4 and TRBJ2-3; D is possibly TRBD1 (5 bases). From germline, CDR1 is SGHNT and CDR2 YYREEE (reference sequence). The V and J ends lost 3 bases and 2 bases respectively, with 13 bases between them. The CDR3 loop spans 15 amino acids. The CDR3 is CASSWSQGNTDTQYF. CDR3 bases: TGTGCCAGCAGCTGGTCGCAGGGCAACACAGATACGCAGTATTTT.

V usage is TRBV2 and J usage is TRBJ1-5; D unclear. There are 14 residues in the CDR3. The germline gives CDR1 SNHLY, CDR2 FYNNEI. V dropped 4 bases and J dropped 8 bases, with 15 bases sitting between them. The CDR3 sequence is CASSAVHNLEPQHF. CDR3 nucleotides: TGTGCCAGCAGTGCGGTACATAACCTAGAGCCCCAGCATTTT.